A selection of T cell receptor beta chains follows, all from one sample in a study of Graves' ophthalmopathy and Graves' hyperthyroidism. MiXCR, applied by TCRdb to the multiplex PCR reads, yields one record per CDR3 protein. The table lists fewer than 400,000 distinct CDR3 sequences, 18% of them singletons. The sample was peripheral blood. These receptors came from a woman aged 18-29 years with Graves' ophthalmopathy. Both conserved end residues are part of each CDR3. The D gene is left open where the match is weak. Clone size is not always given. Where it is, it says once, few, many or a class for expanded clones.

j_call d_call v_call clone_size cdr3_nt cdr3_aa
TRBJ1-1 . TRBV28 many TGTGCCAGCAGCACGACACCAGAAGCTTTCTTT CASSTTPEAFF
TRBJ2-7 TRBD2 TRBV7-3 . TGTGCCAGCAGCTGGATGGGGGGGAGCGAGCAGTACTTC CASSWMGGSEQYF
TRBJ1-3 . TRBV10-1 many TGCGCCAGCAGTGAGTTTCAGGGAGGGCCTGGAAACACCATATATTTT CASSEFQGGPGNTIYF
TRBJ1-5 . TRBV24-1 few TGTGCCACCAGTGACGGACATAAAAATCAGCCCCAGCATTTT CATSDGHKNQPQHF
TRBJ2-7 . TRBV18 . TGTGCCAGCTCACCGGCGGCCCTGTCCTACGAGCAGTACTTC CASSPAALSYEQYF
TRBJ1-1 . TRBV2 many TGTGCCAGCAGTGATGGTGAACGGAACCCCGCTGAAGCTTTCTTT CASSDGERNPAEAFF
TRBJ1-2 TRBD1 TRBV12-3/TRBV12-4 few TGTGCCAGCCACTACAGGGGTAGCGGCTACACCTTC CASHYRGSGYTF
TRBJ1-3 . TRBV9 many TGTGCCAGCAGCGTAGGTAAAAGCTCTGGAAACACCATATATTTT CASSVGKSSGNTIYF
TRBJ1-1 TRBD1 TRBV6-2/TRBV6-3 many TGTGCCAGCAGTTACTCCATAACAGGGGGCACTGAAGCTTTCTTT CASSYSITGGTEAFF
TRBJ1-1 . TRBV19 many TGTGCCAGTAGTCCAGGAAGAAGGAACACTGAAGCTTTCTTT CASSPGRRNTEAFF
TRBJ1-3 TRBD1 TRBV28 many TGTGCCAGCAGTTTAGGACAGGGGTTTGGAAACACCATATATTTT CASSLGQGFGNTIYF
TRBJ1-3 . TRBV4-2 . TGTGCCAGCAGCGCGTCGGCCGGGACGGATGGAAAGTTAAACACCATATATTTT CASSASAGTDGKLNTIYF
TRBJ1-1 . TRBV7-2 many TGTGCCAGCAGCTTATCCATGTCCTCCGGAGCCGCAGCTTTCTTT CASSLSMSSGAAAFF
TRBJ2-5 . TRBV12-3/TRBV12-4 . TGTGCCAGCAGTTCTCGGGGTGGCGGGACCCAGTACTTC CASSSRGGGTQYF
TRBJ2-7 TRBD2 TRBV11-2 many TGTGCCAGCAGCTTAGAGAGTCGAGCGGGAGGTAACGAGCAGTACTTC CASSLESRAGGNEQYF
TRBJ2-5 TRBD1 TRBV27 . TGTGCCAGCAGTTTGGTTTGGACAGGGAATCGGGGGACCCAGTACTTC CASSLVWTGNRGTQYF
TRBJ1-1 . TRBV12-3/TRBV12-4 many TGTGCCAGCAGTTTAGCGGTGGCAGGGGATTTTAGGAACACTGAAGCTTTCTTT CASSLAVAGDFRNTEAFF
TRBJ2-7 . TRBV27 . TGTGCCAGCAGTTTTGGGCGGCCGGCCTACGAGCAGTACTTC CASSFGRPAYEQYF
TRBJ2-6 . TRBV9 many TGTGCCAGCAGCCCTACTACTGGGGCCAACGTCCTGACTTTC CASSPTTGANVLTF
TRBJ1-5 . TRBV7-2 . TGTGCCAGCAGCTCTGGACAGCCAAATCAGCCCCAGCATTTT CASSSGQPNQPQHF
TRBJ2-7 TRBD1 TRBV12-3/TRBV12-4 many TGTGCCAGCAGTTTAGCGGGACAGCTCTCCTACGAGCAGTACTTC CASSLAGQLSYEQYF
TRBJ2-2 . TRBV28 many TGTGCCAGCAGTTTTACGGGGTTAGGGACCGGGGAGCTGTTTTTT CASSFTGLGTGELFF
TRBJ2-7 . TRBV10-3 many TGTGCCATCTCTAGCTTGGCCTCCTACGAGCAGTACTTC CAISSLASYEQYF
TRBJ2-7 . TRBV6-2/TRBV6-3 many TGTGCCAGCAGCCGCCCGGGGAAAAGAGACGAGCAGTACTTC CASSRPGKRDEQYF
TRBJ1-1 TRBD1 TRBV19 many TGTGCCAGTAGTACAAGGGACAGACGAACTAGAGCTTTCTTT CASSTRDRRTRAFF
TRBJ2-7 . TRBV6-2/TRBV6-3 many TGTGCCAGCAGTTACGGCGGGACAGCCTCCTACGAGCAGTACTTC CASSYGGTASYEQYF
TRBJ2-7 . TRBV27 many TGTGCCAGCAGTTCCCCGGATGACGGCCTCGGCGAGCAGTACTTC CASSSPDDGLGEQYF
TRBJ2-7 . TRBV11-2 . TGTGCCAGCAGGAGGGGACACGAGCAGTACTTC CASRRGHEQYF
TRBJ1-3 . TRBV12-3/TRBV12-4 few TGTGCCAGCAGGCTACCGGGGCTTAGAAACACCATATATTTT CASRLPGLRNTIYF
TRBJ2-7 TRBD1 TRBV12-3/TRBV12-4 many TGTGCCAGCAACCCCGGGACAGAAAACTCCTACGAGCAGTACTTC CASNPGTENSYEQYF
TRBJ2-7 . TRBV5-1 many TGCGCCAGCAGCTTAGAGGCGATCTCCTACGAGCAGTACTTC CASSLEAISYEQYF
TRBJ1-1 . TRBV6-2/TRBV6-3 . TGTGCCAGCAGTCCGACAGGATCTGAAGCTTTCTTT CASSPTGSEAFF
TRBJ1-1 . TRBV30 many TGTGCCTGGAATCGGGAGTCGGGTACTGAAGCTTTCTTT CAWNRESGTEAFF
TRBJ2-7 . TRBV6-1 many TGTGCCAGCAGTGAATTAAGGTGGGACGACTACGAGCAGTACTTC CASSELRWDDYEQYF
TRBJ1-5 TRBD1 TRBV30 many TGTGCCTGGAGTCCATCCACAGGGGTAAATCAGCCCCAGCATTTT CAWSPSTGVNQPQHF
TRBJ2-2 . TRBV4-3 few TGCGCCAGCAGCCTGTCCGTTGTGGGATTAGGCGGCGGGGAGCTGTTTTTT CASSLSVVGLGGGELFF
TRBJ2-7 . TRBV6-2/TRBV6-3 many TGTGCCAGCAGTAGACATTCCCACGAGCAGTACTTC CASSRHSHEQYF
TRBJ1-6 TRBD1 TRBV6-2/TRBV6-3 many TGTGCCAGCAGCCGAGTTGGACAGGGCTTTGACCGATATAATTCACCCCTCCACTTT CASSRVGQGFDRYNSPLHF
TRBJ1-5 TRBD1 TRBV19 many TGTGCCAGTAGTTTTCGGACAGGATATCTTAGCAATCAGCCCCAGCATTTT CASSFRTGYLSNQPQHF